A selection of T cell receptor beta chains follows, all from one sample in a study of technical replicates of blood from several donors. Assay: immunoSEQ multiplex PCR; the TCRdb copy retains only in-frame clones and omits some. The data contain tens of thousands of clones, over 85% of them singletons. Sequenced: T cells isolated from PBMCs. The receptors originated from a human donor in good health. Each CDR3 is given with its conserved first and last residue. The D gene is left open where the match is weak. Not all rows give a size; the values are once, few, many and, for expanded clones, a class.

TRBJ2-7	NA	14	NA	TRBV4-2	TGTGCCAGCAGCCAAGAGGTACATCTTTACGAGCAGTACTTC	CASSQEVHLYEQYF
TRBJ1-1	NA	14	NA	TRBV9	TGTGCCAGCGGACCGGGGATTATGAACACTGAAGCTTTCTTT	CASGPGIMNTEAFF
TRBJ2-5	NA	13	NA	TRBV25-1	TGTGCCAGCAGTGTGGGGGCGGGTGAGACCCAGTACTTC	CASSVGAGETQYF
TRBJ1-2	NA	15	NA	TRBV7-9	TGTGCCAGCAGCCTCCTTAAGGGGGAACTGATCGGCTACACCTTC	CASSLLKGELIGYTF
TRBJ1-1	TRBD1	16	NA	TRBV5-6	TGTGCCAGCAGCTTTCCTCTACAGGGGATGAGCACTGAAGCTTTCTTT	CASSFPLQGMSTEAFF
TRBJ2-4	TRBD2	15	NA	TRBV6-5	TGTGCCAGCAGAACCGGGGGGTTAGCCAAAAACATTCAGTACTTC	CASRTGGLAKNIQYF
TRBJ1-2	TRBD1	14	NA	TRBV27	TGTGCCAGCAGTCCGGACAGGATGTTTAAGGGCTACACCTTC	CASSPDRMFKGYTF
TRBJ1-3	TRBD1	17	NA	TRBV28	TGTGCCAGCAGTTTCCAACAGGGGGCGAACACTGGAAACACCATATATTTT	CASSFQQGANTGNTIYF
TRBJ2-1	TRBD2	13	NA	TRBV2	TGTGCCAGCCTAGCGGGGGACTTCAATGAGCAGTTCTTC	CASLAGDFNEQFF
TRBJ2-3	NA	15	NA	TRBV28	TGTGCCAGCAGTTTACGGCAGGGTCACACAGATACGCAGTATTTT	CASSLRQGHTDTQYF
TRBJ2-2	NA	16	NA	TRBV28	TGTGCCAGCAGTTTATACCCAGGGCTATCTACCGGGGAGCTGTTTTTT	CASSLYPGLSTGELFF
TRBJ1-5	TRBD1	18	few	TRBV28	TGTGCCAGCAGTCTCGGGACAGGGTTGTTCTTGAGCAATCAGCCCCAGCATTTT	CASSLGTGLFLSNQPQHF
TRBJ2-7	NA	15	NA	TRBV7-9	TGTGCCAGCAGCCATTCGAGAGACAGGCTTGTCGAGCAGTACTTC	CASSHSRDRLVEQYF
TRBJ2-7	NA	17	NA	TRBV10-1	TGCGCCAGCAGTGAGTCGAGCTTTGGTTCAGGAGGAAACGAGCAGTACTTC	CASSESSFGSGGNEQYF
TRBJ2-6	NA	13	once	TRBV6-1	TGTGCCATCCCATTCTCTGGGGCCAACGTCCTGACTTTC	CAIPFSGANVLTF
TRBJ2-2	NA	15	NA	TRBV7-3	TGTGCCAGCAGCTTAACTAGCGGGAACACCGGGGAGCTGTTTTTT	CASSLTSGNTGELFF
TRBJ2-5	TRBD2	16	few	TRBV4-1	TGCGCCAGCAGCCAAGATCGGGCGGGAGTAGAGGAGACCCAGTACTTC	CASSQDRAGVEETQYF
TRBJ2-5	TRBD1	15	NA	TRBV19	TGTGCCACCAGAGGGACAGGGCTGGTTGAGGAGACCCAGTACTTC	CATRGTGLVEETQYF
TRBJ2-3	TRBD1	16	once	TRBV4-2	TGTGCCAGCAGCCCGCTGGACAGGGGAAACACAGATACGCAGTATTTT	CASSPLDRGNTDTQYF
TRBJ1-4	TRBD1	12	NA	TRBV29-1	TGCAGCGTAGGACAGGGCCATGAAAAACTGTTTTTT	CSVGQGHEKLFF
TRBJ1-1	NA	11	once	TRBV29-1	TGCAGCGTTGAAGATCTATGGGAAGCTTTCTTT	CSVEDLWEAFF
TRBJ2-3	TRBD2	13	NA	TRBV9	TGTGCCAGCGCAAGCGGGGGAGCAGATACGCAGTATTTT	CASASGGADTQYF
TRBJ2-7	NA	15	NA	TRBV27	TGTGCCAGCAGTCCCAGCCTAGCGTTCTCCTACGAGCAGTACTTC	CASSPSLAFSYEQYF
TRBJ2-6	NA	16	medium-sized	TRBV4-3	TGCGCCAGCAGCCAAGATGGGAGCTCTGGGGCCAACGTCCTGACTTTC	CASSQDGSSGANVLTF
TRBJ2-2	NA	15	NA	TRBV14	TGTGCCAGCAGCCTCTTAGCGCTTGGCACCGGGGAGCTGTTTTTT	CASSLLALGTGELFF
TRBJ2-1	TRBD2	15	few	TRBV19	TGTGCCAGTACATTGACTAGCGGGAGGTATAGTGAGCAGTTCTTC	CASTLTSGRYSEQFF
TRBJ1-2	NA	14	NA	TRBV7-2	TGTGCCAGCAGCCCCGCGGGGCAGTTCTATGGCTACACCTTC	CASSPAGQFYGYTF
TRBJ2-7	TRBD1	14	NA	TRBV6-5	TGTGCCAGCAGTTTAGGGACAGCCGTCTACGAGCAGTACTTC	CASSLGTAVYEQYF
TRBJ2-5	NA	15	few	TRBV2	TGTGCCATCCAAGCCGGGACTGGGCCCAGGGAGACCCAGTACTTC	CAIQAGTGPRETQYF
TRBJ1-5	NA	14	NA	TRBV30	TGTGCCTGGAGTACTGGATTAGCAGAGCAGCCCCAGCATTTT	CAWSTGLAEQPQHF
TRBJ2-2	NA	17	NA	TRBV11-3	TGTGCCAGCAGCTTAGTTGCCGGGAGTAACGACACCGGGGAGCTGTTTTTT	CASSLVAGSNDTGELFF
TRBJ2-7	NA	15	NA	TRBV7-9	TGTGCCAGCAGCTTAGGGGGAGGAGGGGCCTACGAGCAGTACTTC	CASSLGGGGAYEQYF
TRBJ2-7	NA	14	NA	TRBV4-3	TGCGCCAGCAGCCAAGACTCTCTCCCTAGCGAGCAGTACTTC	CASSQDSLPSEQYF
TRBJ2-5	NA	14	NA	TRBV15	TGTGCCACCAGCAGAGCGGGGGGCGCGGAGACCCAGTACTTC	CATSRAGGAETQYF
TRBJ2-7	TRBD1	12	NA	TRBV30	TGTGCCTGGAACAGGGACAGCTACGAGCAGTACTTC	CAWNRDSYEQYF
TRBJ1-2	NA	11	NA	TRBV30	TGTGCCTGGCCGAGCGGGAATGGCTACACCTTC	CAWPSGNGYTF
TRBJ1-2	TRBD1	15	NA	TRBV11-1	TGTGCCAGCAGCAGCCGACAGGGGGGGTCCTATGGCTACACCTTC	CASSSRQGGSYGYTF
TRBJ2-1	TRBD2	14	NA	TRBV7-2	TGTGCCAGCAGCCTGCCGCTAGCGGGAGGCAGGCAGTTCTTC	CASSLPLAGGRQFF
TRBJ1-2	NA	13	NA	TRBV18	TGTGCCAGCTCACCAGGCAGGGATCCTGGCTACACCTTC	CASSPGRDPGYTF
TRBJ1-2	NA	13	NA	TRBV7-2	TGTGCCAGCAGCGCGACAGAGTTAGGAGGCTACACCTTC	CASSATELGGYTF
TRBJ2-7	TRBD1	16	NA	TRBV7-8	TGTGCCAGCAGCTTAGCTGGGACAGGGTCCTCCTACGAGCAGTACTTC	CASSLAGTGSSYEQYF
TRBJ2-7	TRBD2	15	NA	TRBV2	TGTGCCAGCAGCGCAGCGGGACTTATTCTGGACGAGCAGTACTTC	CASSAAGLILDEQYF
TRBJ2-7	NA	14	NA	TRBV5-4	TGTGCCAGCAGCTTGAGGAGCGAGTCCTACGAGCAGTACTTC	CASSLRSESYEQYF
TRBJ2-2	NA	12	NA	TRBV30	TGTGCCTGGAACCAGGGAACCGGGGAGCTGTTTTTT	CAWNQGTGELFF
TRBJ2-3	NA	13	NA	TRBV5-6	TGTGCCAGCAGCGTACGGGACTTACATACGCAGTATTTT	CASSVRDLHTQYF
TRBJ1-2	NA	15	NA	TRBV5-1	TGCGCCAGCACGGGGATGGACAGTTCTAACTATGGCTACACCTTC	CASTGMDSSNYGYTF